This T cell receptor beta chain was captured in a study of T cells in Graves' hyperthyroidism and ophthalmopathy. Germline V gene sequence: CDR1 SEHNR, CDR2 FQNEAQ (reference sequence). V dropped 5 bases and J dropped 8 bases, with 12 bases sitting between them. There are 13 residues in the CDR3. RNA transcripts provided the source from which TCR beta CDR3 regions were amplified. HTBI primers were used for first-round RT-PCR of the TCR CDR3. TCRdb processed the multiplex PCR reads anew with MiXCR; each CDR3 protein has one entry. The sample contains about 350,000 distinct CDR3 sequences, about 15% of which appear only once. Broader study findings: Clonotypes that were expanded in thyroid above 0.001 mostly appeared in blood too.

The diagnostic basis comprised clinical symptoms, serum thyroxine and TRAb, thyroid ultrasound and orbital computed tomography. Fresh peripheral blood, under 13 ml, was the source of the PBMCs. This clonotype showed up just a few times. The antigen is unknown. J is TRBJ1-4 and V is TRBV7-9; no clear D. The sequencing input was blood. This TCR derives from a woman aged 30 to 39 with Graves' hyperthyroidism. Here the CDR3 reads CASSRRAGEKLFF. Here the CDR3 DNA reads TGTGCCAGCAGCCGACGGGCGGGGGAAAAACTGTTTTTT.